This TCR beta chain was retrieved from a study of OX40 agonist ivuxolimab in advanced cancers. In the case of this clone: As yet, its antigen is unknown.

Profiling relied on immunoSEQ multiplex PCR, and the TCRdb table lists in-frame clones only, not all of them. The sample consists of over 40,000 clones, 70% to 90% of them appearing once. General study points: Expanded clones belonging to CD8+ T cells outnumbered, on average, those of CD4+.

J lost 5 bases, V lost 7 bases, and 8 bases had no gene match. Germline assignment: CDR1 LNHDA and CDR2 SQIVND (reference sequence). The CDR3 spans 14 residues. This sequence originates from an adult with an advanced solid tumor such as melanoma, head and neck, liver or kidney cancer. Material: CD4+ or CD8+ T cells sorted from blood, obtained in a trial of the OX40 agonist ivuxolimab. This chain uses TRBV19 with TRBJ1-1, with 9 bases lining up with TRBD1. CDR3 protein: CASTHGQGRTEAFF. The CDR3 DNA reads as TGTGCCAGTACCCACGGACAGGGGAGGACTGAAGCTTTCTTT.